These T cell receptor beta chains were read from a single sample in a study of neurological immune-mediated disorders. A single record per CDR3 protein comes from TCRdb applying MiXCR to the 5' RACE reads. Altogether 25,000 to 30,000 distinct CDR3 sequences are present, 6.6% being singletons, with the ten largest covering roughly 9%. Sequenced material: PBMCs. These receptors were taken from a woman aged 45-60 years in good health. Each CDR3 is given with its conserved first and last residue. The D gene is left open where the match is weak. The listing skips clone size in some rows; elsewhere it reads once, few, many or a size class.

cdr3_nt: TGCAGTGCTAGGATCCTAGCGGGAGAGACCCAGTACTTC
cdr3_aa: CSARILAGETQYF
clone_size: many
d_call: TRBD2
j_call: TRBJ2-5
v_call: TRBV20-1

cdr3_nt: TGTGCCAGCAGTCCAGGTGTGGGGGGGCCGAATGAGCAGTTCTTC
cdr3_aa: CASSPGVGGPNEQFF
clone_size: many
d_call: -
j_call: TRBJ2-1
v_call: TRBV11-2

cdr3_nt: TGCAGTTTTCAGGGACGGGGCTACACCCAGTACTTC
cdr3_aa: CSFQGRGYTQYF
clone_size: many
d_call: -
j_call: TRBJ2-5
v_call: TRBV20-1

cdr3_nt: TGCGCCAGCAGCTTGGGGCTCCTAGCGGGAGACAACTACGAGCAGTACTTC
cdr3_aa: CASSLGLLAGDNYEQYF
clone_size: many
d_call: TRBD2
j_call: TRBJ2-7
v_call: TRBV5-1

cdr3_nt: TGTGCCAGCAGCTTAGCCACAGGCTCCTACGAGCAGTACTTC
cdr3_aa: CASSLATGSYEQYF
clone_size: many
d_call: -
j_call: TRBJ2-7
v_call: TRBV7-6

cdr3_nt: TGCAGTGCTAGGGAGGGGGGGACCCAGTACTTC
cdr3_aa: CSAREGGTQYF
clone_size: many
d_call: -
j_call: TRBJ2-5
v_call: TRBV20-1

cdr3_nt: TGCGCCAGCAGCTTCGCCCCGGGACAGGGAAACTACGAGCAGTACTTC
cdr3_aa: CASSFAPGQGNYEQYF
clone_size: many
d_call: TRBD1
j_call: TRBJ2-7
v_call: TRBV5-1

cdr3_nt: TGCAGCACAGTGTTAGGGGGCTTTGGTGAGCAGTTCTTC
cdr3_aa: CSTVLGGFGEQFF
clone_size: many
d_call: TRBD1
j_call: TRBJ2-1
v_call: TRBV29-1

cdr3_nt: TGCGCCACCTCGGTTCCTGGGGCCAACGTCCTGACTTTC
cdr3_aa: CATSVPGANVLTF
clone_size: many
d_call: -
j_call: TRBJ2-6
v_call: TRBV5-1

cdr3_nt: TGCAGTGCTAGTCGGGGGGCAGATACGCAGTATTTT
cdr3_aa: CSASRGADTQYF
clone_size: many
d_call: TRBD2
j_call: TRBJ2-3
v_call: TRBV20-1

cdr3_nt: TGCAGCGCCAGGGACTCTCCTTTGTCCGAGCAGTACTTC
cdr3_aa: CSARDSPLSEQYF
clone_size: many
d_call: -
j_call: TRBJ2-7
v_call: TRBV29-1

cdr3_nt: TGTGCCAGCAGCCCCGGGGACAGAATTAACTATGGCTACACCTTC
cdr3_aa: CASSPGDRINYGYTF
clone_size: many
d_call: TRBD1
j_call: TRBJ1-2
v_call: TRBV5-5

cdr3_nt: TGTGCCACCAGTGAGGCCACAGATACGCAGTATTTT
cdr3_aa: CATSEATDTQYF
clone_size: many
d_call: -
j_call: TRBJ2-3
v_call: TRBV24-1

cdr3_nt: TGTGCCACCAGCTCCCAAGGGGCGACAGGGGTCGGCGGCCGACTAGCCAAAAACATTCAGTACTTC
cdr3_aa: CATSSQGATGVGGRLAKNIQYF
clone_size: many
d_call: TRBD1
j_call: TRBJ2-4
v_call: TRBV15

cdr3_nt: TGTGCCAGCAGTGAACTTCTCGGGGGCAGGGAGACCCAGTACTTC
cdr3_aa: CASSELLGGRETQYF
clone_size: many
d_call: -
j_call: TRBJ2-5
v_call: TRBV6-1

cdr3_nt: TGCGCCAGCAGGAATGACACGGGGTTCACAGATACGCAGTATTTT
cdr3_aa: CASRNDTGFTDTQYF
clone_size: -
d_call: -
j_call: TRBJ2-3
v_call: TRBV5-1

cdr3_nt: TGTGCCAGCAGCTTAAGGAGACGAGGGGAACAAGAGAGGTACGAGCAGTACTTC
cdr3_aa: CASSLRRRGEQERYEQYF
clone_size: many
d_call: -
j_call: TRBJ2-7
v_call: TRBV7-2

cdr3_nt: TGCAGCGTTATGACAGGGACTAACTATGGCTACACCTTC
cdr3_aa: CSVMTGTNYGYTF
clone_size: -
d_call: TRBD1
j_call: TRBJ1-2
v_call: TRBV29-1

cdr3_nt: TGTGCCACCAGTGATTTTAAGACACCCGGAAATGAGCAGTTCTTC
cdr3_aa: CATSDFKTPGNEQFF
clone_size: few
d_call: -
j_call: TRBJ2-1
v_call: TRBV24-1

cdr3_nt: TGCAGTCCCTATTCGACTAGCGGGGGGGCGGAGCAGTTCTTC
cdr3_aa: CSPYSTSGGAEQFF
clone_size: many
d_call: TRBD2
j_call: TRBJ2-1
v_call: TRBV20-1

cdr3_nt: TGTGCCAGCAGCCAGCAAGGGGGCAATCAGCCCCAGCATTTT
cdr3_aa: CASSQQGGNQPQHF
clone_size: many
d_call: -
j_call: TRBJ1-5
v_call: TRBV3-1

cdr3_nt: TGTGCCAGCAGCCTCCGGGACAGCCCGAACACCGGGGAGCTGTTTTTT
cdr3_aa: CASSLRDSPNTGELFF
clone_size: many
d_call: TRBD1
j_call: TRBJ2-2
v_call: TRBV14

cdr3_nt: TGCGCCAGCAGCTTGGGAGGCCAGTACGAGCAGTACTTC
cdr3_aa: CASSLGGQYEQYF
clone_size: many
d_call: -
j_call: TRBJ2-7
v_call: TRBV5-1

cdr3_nt: TGCAGTGCTAGGGCGGGAGGAGGCCACGAGCAGTACTTC
cdr3_aa: CSARAGGGHEQYF
clone_size: many
d_call: TRBD2
j_call: TRBJ2-7
v_call: TRBV20-1

cdr3_nt: TGCGCCAGCAGAGCGGTCTCGAGGCTCAAAGTCGGGGAGCTGTTTTTT
cdr3_aa: CASRAVSRLKVGELFF
clone_size: many
d_call: -
j_call: TRBJ2-2
v_call: TRBV5-1

cdr3_nt: TGTGCCAGCAGCTTAGATGTGGGAGGGCCGGTCAAGACCCAGTACTTC
cdr3_aa: CASSLDVGGPVKTQYF
clone_size: many
d_call: TRBD2
j_call: TRBJ2-5
v_call: TRBV7-2

cdr3_nt: TGTGCCAGCAGCGACCGGCGGCTCGGGGGCAATGAGCAGTTCTTC
cdr3_aa: CASSDRRLGGNEQFF
clone_size: many
d_call: -
j_call: TRBJ2-1
v_call: TRBV12-3/TRBV12-4

cdr3_nt: TGTGCCAGCAGTTACTCGGACGTACTTAACTATGGCTACACCTTC
cdr3_aa: CASSYSDVLNYGYTF
clone_size: many
d_call: -
j_call: TRBJ1-2
v_call: TRBV6-6

cdr3_nt: TGTGCCAGCAGCCACGGGACAGGGGTCCAGCCCCAGCATTTT
cdr3_aa: CASSHGTGVQPQHF
clone_size: -
d_call: TRBD1
j_call: TRBJ1-5
v_call: TRBV14

cdr3_nt: TGTGCCAGCAGTTCGGGACTTAATACGCAGTATTTT
cdr3_aa: CASSSGLNTQYF
clone_size: many
d_call: -
j_call: TRBJ2-3
v_call: TRBV6-6

cdr3_nt: TGCAGTGCTAGACTCCCGGATGGCTACACCTTC
cdr3_aa: CSARLPDGYTF
clone_size: many
d_call: -
j_call: TRBJ1-2
v_call: TRBV20-1

cdr3_nt: TGTGCCAGCAGCCCATCCGGGGGGAATGAGCAGTTCTTC
cdr3_aa: CASSPSGGNEQFF
clone_size: many
d_call: TRBD2
j_call: TRBJ2-1
v_call: TRBV7-7

cdr3_nt: TGTGCCAGCAGCTTGACCACTCGGACAGGCTATAGCACAGATACGCAGTATTTT
cdr3_aa: CASSLTTRTGYSTDTQYF
clone_size: few
d_call: TRBD1
j_call: TRBJ2-3
v_call: TRBV7-9

cdr3_nt: TGCGCCAGCAGCTTCGGGACAGTCAATGAGCAGTTCTTC
cdr3_aa: CASSFGTVNEQFF
clone_size: many
d_call: TRBD1
j_call: TRBJ2-1
v_call: TRBV5-1

cdr3_nt: TGTGCCAGCAGTTCGGGCCTTCCGGAAGCTTTCTTT
cdr3_aa: CASSSGLPEAFF
clone_size: many
d_call: -
j_call: TRBJ1-1
v_call: TRBV28

cdr3_nt: TGCAGCGTTGATGTGGGGGGGGCTGGTGGGGCCAACGTCCTGACTTTC
cdr3_aa: CSVDVGGAGGANVLTF
clone_size: many
d_call: -
j_call: TRBJ2-6
v_call: TRBV29-1

cdr3_nt: TGTGCCACCAGTGACTTCGTGTCGGATCAGCCCCAGCATTTT
cdr3_aa: CATSDFVSDQPQHF
clone_size: medium-sized
d_call: -
j_call: TRBJ1-5
v_call: TRBV24-1

cdr3_nt: TGTGCCAGCAGCTTACTAACAGTGAACACTGAAGCTTTCTTT
cdr3_aa: CASSLLTVNTEAFF
clone_size: many
d_call: -
j_call: TRBJ1-1
v_call: TRBV5-6

cdr3_nt: TGCAGTGCTCCCCTTCGGGGGGGGATCCAGTACTTC
cdr3_aa: CSAPLRGGIQYF
clone_size: many
d_call: TRBD2
j_call: TRBJ2-5
v_call: TRBV20-1

cdr3_nt: TGCAGTGCTAGAGACGGAGCGGGGGTGTCCAAAAACATTCAGTACTTC
cdr3_aa: CSARDGAGVSKNIQYF
clone_size: many
d_call: TRBD2
j_call: TRBJ2-4
v_call: TRBV20-1

cdr3_nt: TGTGCCAGCAGCCAAGGGGGAGGTGCGGGCACAGATACGCAGTATTTT
cdr3_aa: CASSQGGGAGTDTQYF
clone_size: many
d_call: -
j_call: TRBJ2-3
v_call: TRBV4-2

cdr3_nt: TGCAGTGCTAGTCTCGAACACGGACGGACCAAGGCCCAGTACTTC
cdr3_aa: CSASLEHGRTKAQYF
clone_size: many
d_call: -
j_call: TRBJ2-5
v_call: TRBV20-1

cdr3_nt: TGCGCCAGCAGCCGCATGACTAGCGGGGGACCCCACACAGATACGCAGTATTTT
cdr3_aa: CASSRMTSGGPHTDTQYF
clone_size: many
d_call: TRBD2
j_call: TRBJ2-3
v_call: TRBV5-1